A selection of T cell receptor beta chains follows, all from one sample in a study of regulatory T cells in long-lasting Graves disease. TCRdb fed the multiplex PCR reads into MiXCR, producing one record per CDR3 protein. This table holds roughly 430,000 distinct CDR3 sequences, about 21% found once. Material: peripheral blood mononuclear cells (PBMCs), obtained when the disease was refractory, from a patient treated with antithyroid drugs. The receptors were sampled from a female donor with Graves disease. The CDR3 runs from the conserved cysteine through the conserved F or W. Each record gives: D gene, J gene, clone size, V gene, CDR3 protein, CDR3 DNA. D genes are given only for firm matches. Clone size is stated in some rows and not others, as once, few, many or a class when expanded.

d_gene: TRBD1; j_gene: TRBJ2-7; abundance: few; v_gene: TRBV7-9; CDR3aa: CASSAWTGYEQYF; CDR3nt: TGTGCCAGCAGCGCCTGGACAGGATACGAGCAGTACTTC
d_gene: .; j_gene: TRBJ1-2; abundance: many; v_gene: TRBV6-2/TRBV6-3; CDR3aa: CASSYSTNLHGGGYTF; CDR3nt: TGTGCCAGCAGTTACTCGACAAACCTACACGGTGGAGGCTACACCTTC
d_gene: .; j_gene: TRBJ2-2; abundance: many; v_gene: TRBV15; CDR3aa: CATSWDTGELFF; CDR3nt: TGTGCCACCAGCTGGGACACCGGGGAGCTGTTTTTT
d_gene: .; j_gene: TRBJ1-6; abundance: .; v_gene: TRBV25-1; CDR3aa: CASSVGTVGNSPLHF; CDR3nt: TGTGCCAGCAGCGTCGGGACTGTTGGTAATTCACCCCTCCACTTT
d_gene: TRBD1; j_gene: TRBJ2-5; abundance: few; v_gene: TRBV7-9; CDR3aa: CASTAGTVSGETQYF; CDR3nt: TGTGCCAGCACCGCCGGGACAGTGAGTGGGGAGACCCAGTACTTC
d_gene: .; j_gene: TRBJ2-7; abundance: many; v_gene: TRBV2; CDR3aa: CASSEARDTLGYEQYF; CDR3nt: TGTGCCAGCAGTGAAGCAAGGGACACCTTGGGCTACGAGCAGTACTTC
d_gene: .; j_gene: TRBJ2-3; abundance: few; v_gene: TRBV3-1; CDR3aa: CASSQVGATDTQYF; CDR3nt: TGTGCCAGCAGCCAAGTTGGGGCGACAGATACGCAGTATTTT
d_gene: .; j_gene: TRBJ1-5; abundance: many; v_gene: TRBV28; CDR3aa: CASSLLYPSGNQPQHF; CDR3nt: TGTGCCAGCAGTTTATTATACCCCTCGGGCAATCAGCCCCAGCATTTT
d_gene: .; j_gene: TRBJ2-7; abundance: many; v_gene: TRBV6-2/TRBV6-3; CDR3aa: CASSSTGSNEQYF; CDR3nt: TGTGCCAGCAGTTCGACAGGATCCAACGAGCAGTACTTC
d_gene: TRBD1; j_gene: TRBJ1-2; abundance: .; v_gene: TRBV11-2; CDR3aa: CASSLGKGANSYTF; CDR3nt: TGTGCCAGCAGCTTAGGGAAGGGGGCAAATAGCTACACCTTC
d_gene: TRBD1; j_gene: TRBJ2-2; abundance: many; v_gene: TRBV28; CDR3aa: CASRDRGSGELFF; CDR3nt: TGTGCCAGCAGGGACAGGGGGTCCGGGGAGCTGTTTTTT
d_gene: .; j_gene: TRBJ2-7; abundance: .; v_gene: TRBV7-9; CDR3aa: CASSQAGIGTLEQYF; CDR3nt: TGTGCCAGCAGCCAAGCTGGGATAGGGACACTCGAGCAGTACTTC
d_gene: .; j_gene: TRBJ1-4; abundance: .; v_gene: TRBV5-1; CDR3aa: CASSLEGTIHEKLFF; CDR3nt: TGCGCCAGCAGCTTGGAAGGGACGATTCATGAAAAACTGTTTTTT
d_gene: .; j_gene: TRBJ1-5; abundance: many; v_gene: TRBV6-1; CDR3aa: CASSSGGGHQPQHF; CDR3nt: TGTGCCAGCAGCTCCGGAGGGGGGCATCAGCCCCAGCATTTT
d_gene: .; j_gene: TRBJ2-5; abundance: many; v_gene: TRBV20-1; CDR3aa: CSARAARESGETQYF; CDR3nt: TGCAGTGCTAGAGCAGCGAGAGAGAGCGGGGAGACCCAGTACTTC
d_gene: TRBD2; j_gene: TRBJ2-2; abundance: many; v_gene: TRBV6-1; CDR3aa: CASALSGRGAANTGELFF; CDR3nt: TGTGCCAGCGCCTTGAGCGGGAGAGGTGCGGCGAACACCGGGGAGCTGTTTTTT
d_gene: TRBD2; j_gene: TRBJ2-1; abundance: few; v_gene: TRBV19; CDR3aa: CASSSTSGSGSEQFF; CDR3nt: TGTGCCAGTAGTTCAACTAGCGGGAGTGGTAGTGAGCAGTTCTTC
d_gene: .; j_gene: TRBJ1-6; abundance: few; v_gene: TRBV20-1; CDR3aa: CSASQTGSSYNSPLHF; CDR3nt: TGCAGTGCTAGCCAAACAGGGAGCTCCTATAATTCACCCCTCCACTTT
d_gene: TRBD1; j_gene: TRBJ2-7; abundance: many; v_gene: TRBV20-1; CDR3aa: CSAPPGQGFYEQYF; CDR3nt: TGCAGTGCACCTCCGGGACAGGGGTTCTACGAGCAGTACTTC
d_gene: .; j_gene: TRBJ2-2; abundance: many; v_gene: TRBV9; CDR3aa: CASSVEGRSTGELFF; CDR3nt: TGTGCCAGCAGCGTAGAGGGCAGGTCAACCGGGGAGCTGTTTTTT
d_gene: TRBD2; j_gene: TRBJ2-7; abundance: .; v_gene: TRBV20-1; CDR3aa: CTPLPPGREGQYF; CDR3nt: TGCACTCCCCTCCCTCCAGGGAGGGAAGGGCAGTACTTC
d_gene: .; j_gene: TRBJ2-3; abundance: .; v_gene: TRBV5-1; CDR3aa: CASSLMGVVTDTQYF; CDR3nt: TGCGCCAGCAGCTTGATGGGAGTGGTCACAGATACGCAGTATTTT
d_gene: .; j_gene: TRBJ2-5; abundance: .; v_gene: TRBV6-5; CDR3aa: CASSYSTGGNRETQYF; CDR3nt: TGTGCCAGCAGTTACTCGACGGGCGGGAACCGAGAGACCCAGTACTTC
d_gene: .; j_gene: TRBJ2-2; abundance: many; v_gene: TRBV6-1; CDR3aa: CASSEVMTVGELFF; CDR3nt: TGTGCCAGCAGTGAAGTCATGACCGTTGGGGAGCTGTTTTTT
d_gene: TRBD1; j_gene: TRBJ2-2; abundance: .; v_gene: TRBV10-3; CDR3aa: CAISRISLKTGSTGELFF; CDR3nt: TGTGCCATCAGCCGAATCAGCTTAAAGACAGGGAGCACCGGGGAGCTGTTTTTT
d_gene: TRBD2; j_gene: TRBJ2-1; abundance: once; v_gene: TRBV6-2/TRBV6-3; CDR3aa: CASSGTSGRAEVDEQFF; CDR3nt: TGTGCCAGCAGCGGGACTAGCGGGAGGGCCGAGGTGGATGAGCAGTTCTTC
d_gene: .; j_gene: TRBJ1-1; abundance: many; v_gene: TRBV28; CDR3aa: CASSLGTPRGTEAFF; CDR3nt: TGTGCCAGCAGTTTGGGGACACCGCGGGGCACTGAAGCTTTCTTT
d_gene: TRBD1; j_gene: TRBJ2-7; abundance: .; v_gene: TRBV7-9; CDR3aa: CASSDKDRGLYEQYF; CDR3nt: TGTGCCAGCAGCGATAAAGACAGGGGGCTGTACGAGCAGTACTTC
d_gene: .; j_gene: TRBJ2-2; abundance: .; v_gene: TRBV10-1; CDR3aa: CPSSSQGGDTGELFF; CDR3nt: TGCCCCAGCAGTAGTCAGGGGGGAGACACCGGGGAGCTGTTTTTT
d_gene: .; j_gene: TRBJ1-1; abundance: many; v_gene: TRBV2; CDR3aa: CASRSPRNTEAFF; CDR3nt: TGTGCCAGCAGGTCCCCAAGGAACACTGAAGCTTTCTTT
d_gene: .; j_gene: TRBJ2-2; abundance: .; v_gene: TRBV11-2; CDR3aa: CASSTYRGGGGELFF; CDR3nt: TGTGCCAGCAGCACCTACAGGGGCGGGGGCGGGGAGCTGTTTTTT
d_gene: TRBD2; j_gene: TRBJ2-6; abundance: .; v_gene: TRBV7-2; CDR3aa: CASSSSGTSALSGANVLTF; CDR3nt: TGTGCCAGCAGCTCGTCCGGGACTAGCGCTCTCTCTGGGGCCAACGTCCTGACTTTC
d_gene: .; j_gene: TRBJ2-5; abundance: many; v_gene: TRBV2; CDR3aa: CASSELGSQETQYF; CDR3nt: TGTGCCAGCAGTGAACTGGGCTCCCAAGAGACCCAGTACTTC
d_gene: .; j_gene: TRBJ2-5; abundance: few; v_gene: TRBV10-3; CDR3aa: CAISESRGGGETQYF; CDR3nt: TGTGCCATCAGTGAGTCCAGGGGTGGAGGAGAGACCCAGTACTTC
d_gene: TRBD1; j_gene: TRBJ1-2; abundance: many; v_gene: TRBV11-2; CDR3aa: CASSRDRGYGYTF; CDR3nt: TGTGCCAGCAGCCGGGACAGGGGCTATGGCTACACCTTC
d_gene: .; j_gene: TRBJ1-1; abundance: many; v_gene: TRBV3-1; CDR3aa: CASSQESQSSEAFF; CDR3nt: TGTGCCAGCAGCCAAGAGTCTCAATCGTCTGAAGCTTTCTTT